This TCR beta chain was captured by sequencing in a study of shared clonotypes between healthy human individuals. The V gene end was trimmed by 6 bases and the J gene end by 4 bases; junction bases not matched to a gene: 6. Germline V CDR1 and CDR2: MNHEY, SMNVEV (reference sequence). The CDR3 is 15 amino acids. Tens of millions of PBMCs were counted before genomic DNA extraction. Deep-level assay runs were performed. The quantity of DNA used in unsorted PBMC replicate PCRs was 300 ng, corresponding to tens of thousands of T cell genomes. As originally analysed: With immunoSEQ giving junction-only sequences and no quality scores, filtering differed. Produced via immunoSEQ multiplex PCR; TCRdb's table is partial and in-frame only. D and trimming come from the DNA, and the V and J calls and clone size come from that table. Of 450,000 to 500,000 clones in the sample, about three quarters are singletons; the top ten hold 10% to 15%.

The rearrangement joins TRBV27 to TRBJ2-1; TRBD2 aligns across 10 bases. The sequence was collected from a woman aged 40 to 50 in good health. Some clones in this sample may be carry-over from other donors' samples. The specimen sequenced was PBMCs. CDR3 sequence: CASSQSAGGYNEQFF. The CDR3 coding sequence is TGTGCCAGCAGCCAGTCAGCGGGAGGGTACAATGAGCAGTTCTTC.